Presented here are 2 T cell receptor beta chains from one specimen sequenced in a study of CD8+ T cells in alopecia areata. RNA was extracted and reverse transcribed into cDNA as the sequencing template. Sequencing was performed with immunoSEQ multiplex PCR; in TCRdb, only in-frame clones are kept and a portion is missing. The sample records 7,000 to 8,000 clones, over 65% being singletons. About five patients' CD4+ populations were sorted into CD25+CD127- cells. The sequencing sample was made of CD4+ Tregs sorted from blood. The source is a human donor with alopecia areata.

This clone occurred a few times. The chain joins TRBV9 to TRBJ2-3; 10 nucleotides agree with TRBD2. J gave up 2 bases and V 0 bases, and 3 bases lay outside the gene matches. The CDR3 consists of 16 residues. CDR1 is SGDLS and CDR2 is YYNGEE in the germline V gene. CDR3 coding DNA: TGTGCCAGCAGCGTAGGAGCGGGGGGGGCCACAGATACGCAGTATTTT. The encoded protein is CASSVGAGGATDTQYF.

This clone was counted between two and nine times. The genes are TRBV9 and TRBJ2-2; possible D gene TRBD2, 7 bases. Germline loops: CDR1 SGDLS, CDR2 YYNGEE. Trimming took 6 bases from V and 6 from J, leaving 15 bases between them. The CDR3 runs 14 residues. For the CDR3, the DNA is TGTGCCAGCAATCATCTGCGGGGGCCCGGGGAGCTGTTTTTT. Translation: CASNHLRGPGELFF.